What follows are 27 T cell receptor beta chains derived from one specimen sequenced in a study of blood T cell repertoires in COVID-19. Assay: immunoSEQ multiplex PCR; the TCRdb copy retains only in-frame clones and omits some. This repertoire shows about 250,000 clones, roughly 89% found once; its top ten account for about 9.3%. The sequenced material came from PBMCs or T cells enriched from blood (not recorded which). These TCRs come from a man aged 40-49 years who had recovered from COVID-19.

This clone was seen more than once but under ten times. The V and J genes are TRBV14 and TRBJ2-1; tentative D call: TRBD2 (6 bases). Looked up from germline, CDR1 is SGHDN and CDR2 is FVKESK. The CDR3 loop spans 14 amino acids. Trimming took off 4 bases at V and 4 bases at J, with 11 bases between the two ends. CDR3 bases: TGTGCCAGCAGCCGCACCGGGGGTTACAATGAGCAGTTCTTC. Amino acid sequence: CASSRTGGYNEQFF. The variable domain in full, completed from reference TRBV14 and TRBJ2-1, reads EAGVTQFPSHSVIEKGQTVTLRCDPISGHDNLYWYRRVMGKEIKFLLHFVKESKQDESGMPNNRFLAERTGGTYSTLKVQPAELEDSGVYFCASSRTGGYNEQFFGPGTRLTVL.

This clone was picked up one time. The chain joins TRBV27 to TRBJ2-7; 7 bases fit TRBD2. The CDR3 is 14 residues long. Per the germline V gene, CDR1 is MNHEY and CDR2 is SMNVEV (reference sequence). After removal of 10 bases from V and 2 bases from J, the junction contained 11 bases not matched to a gene. The CDR3 here is CATSAGPFPYEQYF. As DNA, the CDR3 is TGTGCCACCTCAGCGGGGCCCTTCCCCTACGAGCAGTACTTC.

V is TRBV6-5 and J is TRBJ2-3; 8 nucleotides line up with TRBD1. The germline V gene encodes CDR1 MNHEY and CDR2 SVGAGI. Trimming took 6 bases from V and 6 from J; bases not matched to a gene: 5. The CDR3 sequence is 13 residues long. CDR3 amino acids: CASRRQGSDTQYF. CDR3 sequence (DNA): TGTGCCAGCAGAAGACAGGGGTCTGATACGCAGTATTTT.

The chain has TRBV4-1 and TRBJ2-5; 8 bases line up with TRBD2. CDR1 and CDR2 (germline): MGHRA, YSYEKL. Trimming removed 1 base from V and 5 bases from J; junction bases left unmatched: 9. The CDR3 is made up of 16 amino acids. The chain's CDR3 is CASSQALAGIPETQYF. In DNA, the CDR3 is TGCGCCAGCAGCCAAGCGTTAGCGGGGATTCCGGAGACCCAGTACTTC.

The chain links TRBV7-3 to TRBJ2-2; 9 bases fit TRBD1. The CDR3 length is 15 residues. With 5 bases clipped from V and 6 bases from J, the junction kept 7 bases outside the gene matches. Germline CDR1 is SGHTA and CDR2 is FQGTGA. In nucleotides, the CDR3 is TGTGCCAGCAGCCCTGGGACAGGGCCCCCCGGGGAGCTGTTTTTT. Its protein product is CASSPGTGPPGELFF. The complete variable domain, with remaining parts taken from reference TRBV7-3 and TRBJ2-2, reads GAGVSQTPSNKVTEKGKYVELRCDPISGHTALYWYRQSLGQGPEFLIYFQGTGAADDSGLPNDRFFAVRPEGSVSTLKIQRTERGDSAVYLCASSPGTGPPGELFFGEGSRLTVL.

CDR3 coding DNA: TGTGCCGGTAGGGGCGAGATCAGCACAGATACGCAGTATTTT. It encodes CAGRGEISTDTQYF. This chain connects TRBV18 to TRBJ2-3; TRBD1 is a possible D gene (5 bases). This CDR3 contains 14 residues. Germline V gene sequence: CDR1 KGHSH, CDR2 LQKENI. The germline V and J ends were trimmed by 11 bases and 0 bases, with 15 bases remaining between them.

The CDR3 DNA sequence: TGTGCCAGCAGCTCTATAGAGGGTTACGTCACCGGGGAGCTGTTTTTT. Translated: CASSSIEGYVTGELFF. V usage is TRBV5-6 and J usage is TRBJ2-2, with D perhaps matching TRBD2 (5 bases). V lost 3 bases and J 4 bases, leaving 16 bases between the germline ends. The CDR3 totals 16 residues. The germline V gene encodes CDR1 SGHDT and CDR2 YYEEEE.

This clone has just one count. V usage is TRBV5-6 and J usage is TRBJ2-7; TRBD1 might be the D (5 bases). With 4 bases removed from V and 3 bases from J, the gap between germline ends came to 11 bases. The CDR3 spans 13 residues. Germline V gene sequence: CDR1 SGHDT, CDR2 YYEEEE. Here the CDR3 DNA reads TGTGCCAGCAGCCTAGGGGTAATCTACGAGCAGTACTTC. As protein: CASSLGVIYEQYF.

The chain couples TRBV4-1 to TRBJ2-7, with D tentatively TRBD1 (5 bases). Germline-derived CDR1 and CDR2 are MGHRA and YSYEKL. The CDR3 loop spans 14 amino acids. With 4 bases removed from V and 3 bases from J, the gap between germline ends came to 13 bases. The CDR3 bases are TGCGCCAGCAGCCCAATACCTAGGGGCTACGAGCAGTACTTC. Translating it yields CASSPIPRGYEQYF.

The V call is TRBV6-5, the J call TRBJ1-2; 8 positions match TRBD1. The CDR3 has 13 amino acids. Germline values: CDR1 MNHEY, CDR2 SVGAGI. The J segment lost 2 bases and the V segment lost 7 bases, leaving 3 bases of the junction unmatched. The CDR3 DNA is TGTGCCAGCACCCGGGACAGGAACTATGGCTACACCTTC. Its protein is CASTRDRNYGYTF.

The rearrangement links TRBV4-2 to TRBJ2-1; 13 nucleotides line up with TRBD2. J was trimmed by 9 bases and V by 6 bases; bases with no gene match: 8. Germline assignment: CDR1 LGHNA and CDR2 YNFKEQ. The CDR3 totals 15 residues. The DNA for the CDR3 is TGTGCCAGCAGATCAGGGACTAGCGGGAACTCTGAGCAGTTCTTC. Protein: CASRSGTSGNSEQFF.

This chain joins TRBV27 and TRBJ2-7, with 9 positions matching TRBD2. The V segment lost 5 bases and the J segment 3 bases; nucleotides outside the gene matches: 17. This CDR3 has 18 amino acids. Germline loops: CDR1 MNHEY, CDR2 SMNVEV (reference sequence). CDR3 amino acids: CASSRSLVSGSIGYEQYF. In nucleotides, the CDR3 is TGTGCCAGCAGTAGGTCACTCGTTAGCGGGAGCATTGGCTACGAGCAGTACTTC.

This clone has only one observation. This chain joins TRBV29-1 and TRBJ2-3; 7 positions agree with TRBD2. The CDR3 has 16 residues. Trimming at V came to 3 bases and at J to 3 bases, leaving 12 bases not matched to a gene. CDR1 SQVTM and CDR2 ANQGSEA come from the germline V gene. CDR3: CSVDNWSSGMTDTQYF. The CDR3 coding sequence is TGCAGCGTTGATAATTGGTCTAGCGGCATGACAGATACGCAGTATTTT.

CDR3 in amino acids: CASNFQPGEQYF. In DNA, the CDR3 is TGTGCCAGCAATTTCCAGCCAGGGGAGCAGTACTTC. J is TRBJ2-7 and V is TRBV28; a weak D match, TRBD1 (5 bases). There are 12 residues in the CDR3. V gave up 7 bases and J gave up 7 bases, with 14 bases separating them. The V gene's germline CDR1 is MDHEN and CDR2 SYDVKM.

The V and J genes are TRBV4-1 and TRBJ1-5; 8 bases agree with TRBD1. V lost 2 bases and J lost 2; bases outside the gene matches: 8. CDR1 MGHRA and CDR2 YSYEKL come from the germline V gene. The CDR3 runs 17 residues. The CDR3: CASSQTDRGSGNQPQHF. The CDR3 nucleotides read TGCGCCAGCAGCCAAACCGACAGGGGATCGGGCAATCAGCCCCAGCATTTT.

This chain joins TRBV19 and TRBJ1-2; D uncertain. CDR1 and CDR2 from the germline V gene are LNHDA and SQIVND (reference sequence). CDR3 size: 11 residues. The CDR3 DNA follows: TGTGGATCAGGAATTAACTATGGCTACACCTTC. It yields the protein CGSGINYGYTF. Looking up the rest from reference TRBV19 and TRBJ1-2 gives the full variable domain: DGGITQSPKYLFRKEGQNVTLSCEQNLNHDAMYWYRQDPGQGLRLIYYSQIVNDFQKGDIAEGYSVSREKKESFPLTVTSAQKNPTAFYLCGSGINYGYTFGSGTRLTVV.

The chain has TRBV5-5 and TRBJ2-5, with 7 positions matching TRBD1. In germline, CDR1 is SGHKS, CDR2 YYEKEE (reference sequence). Trimming removed 6 bases from V and 2 bases from J; junction bases left unmatched: 7. This CDR3 has 14 amino acids. The CDR3 is CASKGQLFQETQYF. CDR3 bases: TGTGCCAGCAAGGGACAGCTGTTTCAAGAGACCCAGTACTTC.

The rearrangement uses TRBV19 and TRBJ2-5; no definite D call. The CDR3 consists of 10 residues. CDR1 is LNHDA and CDR2 is SQIVND in the germline V gene (reference sequence). Trimming cost V 6 bases and J 5 bases, with 4 bases left between them. The CDR3, as DNA: TGTGCCAGTAGGGGCGAGACCCAGTACTTC. Translated: CASRGETQYF.

This clone was recorded once. The chain combines TRBV15 with TRBJ2-6, with 7 bases that match TRBD1. After removal of 4 bases from V and 4 bases from J, the junction contained 13 bases not matched to a gene. The CDR3 extends over 18 amino acids. Germline V gene lookup returns CDR1 LNHNV and CDR2 YYDKDF (reference sequence). The CDR3 nucleotides read TGTGCCACCAGCAATTTGGACAGGCCCGTAGGGGGGGCCAACGTCCTGACTTTC. Protein sequence: CATSNLDRPVGGANVLTF.

The V gene is TRBV6-2 or TRBV6-3, the J gene TRBJ2-1, with D tentatively TRBD2 (6 bases). The CDR3 covers 15 residues. Trimming removed 0 bases at V and 4 bases at J, with 10 bases between. The germline V gene has CDR1 MNHEY and CDR2 SVGEGT. In DNA form, the CDR3 reads TGTGCCAGCAGTTACTCGGGACTCATGTACAATGAGCAGTTCTTC. Its translation: CASSYSGLMYNEQFF.

The rearrangement uses TRBV10-2 and TRBJ1-6, with 7 bases fitting TRBD1. With V trimmed by 6 bases and J by 7 bases, 3 bases remained unmatched. Per the germline V gene, CDR1 is WSHSY and CDR2 is SAAADI. This CDR3 comprises 13 residues. CDR3 nucleotides: TGCGCCAGCAGGAGGGACAGAAATTCACCCCTCCACTTT. Encoded protein: CASRRDRNSPLHF.

The gene calls are TRBV21-1 and TRBJ2-7; TRBD1 was called by the table and not checked on the DNA. TRBV21-1 is listed as a pseudogene. The CDR3 runs 16 residues. In nucleotides, the CDR3 is TGTGCCAGCAGCAAGGAGACAGGAGAAAAGACCTACGAGCAGTACTTC. Amino acids: CASSKETGEKTYEQYF.

V is TRBV5-8 and J is TRBJ2-1, with 7 positions matching TRBD2. The length of the CDR3 is 17 residues. The J segment lost 0 bases and the V segment lost 4 bases, leaving 10 bases of the junction unmatched. CDR1 and CDR2 (germline): SGHTS, YDEGEE. The DNA of the CDR3 is TGTGCCAGCAGCCGGGTCGGGGGGACTAACTCCTACAATGAGCAGTTCTTC. The encoded protein is CASSRVGGTNSYNEQFF.

The gene calls are TRBV27 and TRBJ2-2, with TRBD1 matching 8 bases. Germline lookup yields CDR1 MNHEY and CDR2 SMNVEV (reference sequence). This CDR3 spans 14 amino acids. V shed 10 bases and J 5 bases; nucleotides not matched to a gene: 9. DNA for the CDR3: TGTGCCACATCAGGGGGCGCGCTTACCGGGGAGCTGTTTTTT. Its translation: CATSGGALTGELFF.

V gene TRBV27 combines with J gene TRBJ2-1, with a weak D call TRBD2 (5 bases). V lost 5 bases and J 2 bases, leaving 19 bases between the germline ends. Germline V CDR1 and CDR2: MNHEY, SMNVEV (reference sequence). CDR3 length: 17 residues. The CDR3 is CASSQPTRLSAYNEQFF. The CDR3 coding sequence is TGTGCCAGCAGTCAACCCACTAGACTTAGTGCCTACAATGAGCAGTTCTTC.

The gene calls are TRBV5-4 and TRBJ2-5; a possible D gene is TRBD2 (6 bases). This CDR3 comprises 14 residues. Looked up from germline, CDR1 is SGHNT and CDR2 is YYREEE (reference sequence). Trimming took off 5 bases at V and 9 bases at J, with 20 bases between the two ends. The CDR3 loop reads CASSSPTGSLSQYF. In DNA form, the CDR3 reads TGTGCCAGCAGTTCCCCTACCGGGAGTTTGTCCCAGTACTTC.

The chain carries TRBV13 and TRBJ2-3, with 13 bases matching TRBD2. Trimming took 3 bases from V and 5 from J; bases not matched to a gene: 8. CDR3 length: 17 residues. From germline, CDR1 is PRHDT and CDR2 FYEKMQ (reference sequence). The chain's CDR3 is CASSLKTSGRPGDTQYF. In DNA, the CDR3 is TGTGCCAGCAGCTTGAAGACTAGCGGGAGGCCGGGAGATACGCAGTATTTT.